This T cell receptor (beta chain) originates from a study of blood T cell repertoires in COVID-19. Across the study: COVID-19 samples, acute and convalescent, were from the United States, Italy and Spain.

Trimming left V 9 bases short and J 0 bases short, with 6 bases between. Germline CDR1 reads KGHDR; CDR2 reads SFDVKD. The CDR3 spans 12 residues. Per the original data handling: Cell counts per sample came from amplifying reference gene primers. The table came from immunoSEQ multiplex PCR; TCRdb's copy has only in-frame clones and leaves some out. V and J calls and clone size are those listed in that table; D and trimming were worked out from the DNA. The table has 100,000 to 150,000 clones, around 64% seen once. This clone was seen a handful of times. Sample: peripheral blood. This receptor was obtained from a human donor with acute or convalescent COVID-19. The donor label of this sample is uncertain. V and J are TRBV24-1 and TRBJ2-3; D unclear. CDR3 loop: CATGGSTDTQYF. The DNA of the CDR3 is TGTGCCACCGGCGGTAGCACAGATACGCAGTATTTT.